These 28 T cell receptor beta chains share one sample of origin, sequenced in a study of shared clonotypes between healthy human individuals. Sequencing was performed with immunoSEQ multiplex PCR; in TCRdb, only in-frame clones are kept and a portion is missing. The profile shows roughly 510,000 clones, almost 80% of them singletons. Sequencing was performed on PBMCs. These receptors were collected from a woman in her thirties or forties in good health. Some clones in this sample may be carry-over from other donors' samples.

This chain uses TRBV27 with TRBJ2-6; D call uncertain. Germline values: CDR1 MNHEY, CDR2 SMNVEV (reference sequence). This CDR3 is 15 amino acids long. Between the trimmed V and J ends, which lost 2 bases and 4 bases, there was a span of 9 bases. CDR3 DNA: TGTGCCAGCAGTTTAATTAGGGCCGGGGCCAACGTCCTGACTTTC. Its protein is CASSLIRAGANVLTF.

The CDR3 coding sequence is TGTGCCAGCAGCCTCGGTCCCGAAAGCTCCTACAATGAGCAGTTCTTC. Protein product: CASSLGPESSYNEQFF. The chain couples TRBV9 to TRBJ2-1; D call uncertain. Germline V CDR1 and CDR2: SGDLS, YYNGEE. This CDR3 is built from 16 residues. V gave up 4 bases and J gave up 0 bases, with 14 bases separating them.

The CDR3 loop reads CAWSLGGGQPQHF. The CDR3 bases are TGTGCCTGGAGTCTGGGAGGGGGTCAGCCCCAGCATTTT. The genes are TRBV30 and TRBJ1-5; D perhaps matches TRBD1 (6 bases). Germline assignment: CDR1 GTSNPN and CDR2 SVGIG (reference sequence). This CDR3 spans 13 amino acids. V lost 2 bases to trimming and J lost 6 bases, with 11 bases between them.

This clone was observed a handful of times. The sample has other DNA sequences that encode this CDR3 too. The V and J genes are TRBV27 and TRBJ2-7; D ambiguous. The CDR3 covers 10 residues. CDR1 is MNHEY, CDR2 SMNVEV, per germline (reference sequence). V was trimmed by 8 bases and J by 3 bases, leaving 5 bases between them. The CDR3 reads CASGDYEQYF. The CDR3 nucleotides are TGTGCCAGCGGGGACTACGAGCAGTACTTC.

Concerning this clone itself: This probably arose from a read error, given a far larger clone one base away. In the same sample, other DNA sequences code for this CDR3. The V and J genes are TRBV2 and TRBJ1-4; the match to TRBD1 covers 7 bases. The CDR3 spans 12 residues. V was pared by 7 bases and J by 8 bases, with 4 bases of the junction left unmatched. Germline V gives CDR1 SNHLY, CDR2 FYNNEI. The CDR3 bases are TGTGCCAGCATCTCGACAGGGGAAAAACTGTTTTTT. It codes for CASISTGEKLFF.

Concerning this clone: Likely a read error: the CDR3 ends without its conserved phenylalanine or tryptophan. The DNA is left out, because the CDR3 cannot be placed on it with certainty; the CDR3 is given as TCRdb lists it. The gene calls are TRBV30 and TRBJ1-4; the table names TRBD1, a call not compared with the DNA. The CDR3 length is 15 residues, termini included. The germline CDR1 and CDR2 sequences are GTSNPN and SVGIG (reference sequence). The CDR3 region is CAWGPQTGLREKPFL.

V usage is TRBV4-1 and J usage is TRBJ1-5; D is undetermined. Trimming took 1 base from V and 8 from J, leaving 9 bases between them. The CDR3 has 13 amino acids. Germline CDR1 and CDR2: MGHRA and YSYEKL. As DNA, the CDR3 is TGCGCCAGCAGCCAAGTCAGTGGGGAGCCCCAGCATTTT. Translation gives CASSQVSGEPQHF.

This clone was recorded only once. This chain links TRBV10-3 with TRBJ1-5; TRBD1 is a possible D gene (6 bases). The V gene's germline CDR1 is ENHRY and CDR2 SYGVKD. CDR3 length equals 14 residues. Trimming took off 8 bases at V and 0 bases at J, with 11 bases between the two ends. The CDR3 nucleotides read TGTGCCATCGGGGGCAGGTCTAGCAATCAGCCCCAGCATTTT. Translated, it gives CAIGGRSSNQPQHF.

This rearrangement joins TRBV7-3 to TRBJ2-1; 9 bases match TRBD2. The CDR3 has 16 amino acids. With 5 bases clipped from V and 2 bases from J, the junction kept 7 bases outside the gene matches. Per the germline V gene, CDR1 is SGHTA and CDR2 is FQGTGA. This CDR3 reads CASSPGPSGAYNEQFF. The CDR3 DNA sequence: TGTGCCAGCAGCCCGGGCCCTAGCGGGGCCTACAATGAGCAGTTCTTC.

The rearrangement joins TRBV5-1 to TRBJ2-6, with 8 bases aligning to TRBD1. V dropped 2 bases and J dropped 1; count of bases not matched to a gene: 5. The CDR3 has 17 amino acids. CDR1 and CDR2 (germline): SGHRS, YFSETQ. CDR3 DNA sequence: TGCGCCAGCAGCTTCCGGGACAGGCCGTCTGGGGCCAACGTCCTGACTTTC. Translation: CASSFRDRPSGANVLTF.

The gene calls are TRBV29-1 and TRBJ1-2; D is perhaps TRBD1 (5 bases). CDR3 length equals 12 residues. Per germline, CDR1 SQVTM and CDR2 ANQGSEA. Trimming removed 6 bases at V and 8 bases at J, with 16 bases between. DNA for the CDR3: TGCAGCGTGGGGGGTCTTTCCGCCGGCTACACCTTC. It translates to CSVGGLSAGYTF.

The chain recombines TRBV25-1 with TRBJ2-7; D assignment may be TRBD1 or TRBD2 (5 bases each). The CDR3 is 15 residues long. CDR1 and CDR2 from the germline V gene are MGHDK and SYGVNS. The ends were cut back, 3 bases at V and 4 bases at J, with 16 bases in the middle. This CDR3 is CASSDPGTGTYEQYF. CDR3 DNA sequence: TGTGCCAGCAGTGATCCGGGAACAGGAACTTACGAGCAGTACTTC.

The chain has TRBV19 and TRBJ1-3; D is ambiguous. Germline assignment: CDR1 LNHDA and CDR2 SQIVND (reference sequence). There are 18 residues in the CDR3. The V and J ends lost 6 bases and 0 bases respectively, with 21 bases between them. DNA of the CDR3: TGTGCCAGTAGAGCACTTCCCCGACGGTTAAGCTCTGGAAACACCATATATTTT. It yields the protein CASRALPRRLSSGNTIYF.

This clone occurred once. This chain joins TRBV29-1 and TRBJ1-2; no reliable D call. Germline V gives CDR1 SQVTM, CDR2 ANQGSEA. The CDR3 is 14 amino acids. Trimming stripped 1 base from V and 0 bases from J, with 9 bases between. The CDR3: CSVEGGRTNYGYTF. The CDR3 nucleotides are TGCAGCGTTGAAGGCGGCCGAACTAACTATGGCTACACCTTC. Using reference TRBV29-1 and TRBJ1-2 for the parts outside the CDR3, the full variable domain is SAVISQKPSRDICQRGTSLTIQCQVDSQVTMMFWYRQQPGQSLTLIATANQGSEATYESGFVIDKFPISRPNLTFSTLTVSNMSPEDSSIYLCSVEGGRTNYGYTFGSGTRLTVV.

CDR3 nucleotide sequence: TGTGCCAGCAGCCTAATAACAGGGCGGAATGAAAAACTGTTTTTT. It translates to CASSLITGRNEKLFF. This sequence joins TRBV7-9 and TRBJ1-4; tentative D call: TRBD1 (6 bases). The germline gives CDR1 SEHNR, CDR2 FQNEAQ (reference sequence). This CDR3 comprises 15 residues. The ends were cut back, 5 bases at V and 5 bases at J, with 15 bases in the middle.

This clone showed up just once. This chain connects TRBV7-9 to TRBJ2-7, with TRBD1 matching 9 bases. The CDR3 spans 16 residues. The germline gives CDR1 SEHNR, CDR2 FQNEAQ (reference sequence). V gave up 2 bases and J gave up 4 bases; unmatched junction bases: 9. The DNA of the CDR3 is TGTGCCAGCAGCTTACAACCCGGGACAGGGTCTTACGAGCAGTACTTC. Amino acids: CASSLQPGTGSYEQYF.

The chain employs TRBV19 and TRBJ2-2; no clear D. Trimming took 8 bases from V and 0 from J, leaving 7 bases between them. This CDR3 has 13 amino acids. Per the germline V gene, CDR1 is LNHDA and CDR2 is SQIVND (reference sequence). CDR3: CASGDTNTGELFF. DNA for the CDR3: TGTGCCAGTGGCGATACGAACACCGGGGAGCTGTTTTTT. Full variable domain (outside the CDR3, taken from reference TRBV19 and TRBJ2-2): DGGITQSPKYLFRKEGQNVTLSCEQNLNHDAMYWYRQDPGQGLRLIYYSQIVNDFQKGDIAEGYSVSREKKESFPLTVTSAQKNPTAFYLCASGDTNTGELFFGEGSRLTVL.

This chain uses TRBV28 with TRBJ1-4; 7 bases line up with TRBD1. The ends lost 7 bases at V and 7 bases at J; junction bases unmatched: 6. Germline values: CDR1 MDHEN, CDR2 SYDVKM. The CDR3 contains 13 residues. CDR3 DNA sequence: TGTGCCAGCATGGGGACAGTCCTTGAAAAACTGTTTTTT. It yields the protein CASMGTVLEKLFF.

The chain combines TRBV2 with TRBJ2-1, with 9 bases fitting TRBD1. Germline trimming cut 5 bases from V and 7 bases from J; bases unmatched to any gene: 12. The CDR3 loop spans 16 amino acids. Germline CDR1 and CDR2: SNHLY and FYNNEI. The CDR3 DNA reads TGTGCCAGCAGTTCACTACCGGGACAGGGCCAGAATGAGCAGTTCTTC. Translation gives CASSSLPGQGQNEQFF.

This clone has more than one count but fewer than ten. The rearrangement links TRBV2 to TRBJ1-1; D not resolved. CDR3 length: 12 residues. Germline V gives CDR1 SNHLY, CDR2 FYNNEI. V gave up 3 bases and J gave up 3 bases, with 5 bases separating them. In nucleotides, the CDR3 is TGTGCCAGCAGTGATTCACACACTGAAGCTTTCTTT. It translates to CASSDSHTEAFF.

A single count supports this clone. The chain combines TRBV28 with TRBJ2-1; 8 nucleotides match TRBD1. The CDR3 loop spans 15 amino acids. The germline gives CDR1 MDHEN, CDR2 SYDVKM. With 5 bases clipped from V and 10 bases from J, the junction kept 13 bases outside the gene matches. CDR3 coding DNA: TGTGCCAGCAGTCTTAACCCTGGACAGGGCGGCGAGCAGTTCTTC. Amino acid sequence: CASSLNPGQGGEQFF.

The CDR3 region is CASSLDGRSNQPQHF. The CDR3, as DNA: TGCGCCAGCAGCTTGGACGGACGTAGCAATCAGCCCCAGCATTTT. J is TRBJ1-5 and V is TRBV5-1; D unclear. Trimming took 0 bases from V and 0 from J, leaving 7 bases between them. The CDR3 totals 15 residues. Germline V lookup: CDR1 SGHRS, CDR2 YFSETQ.

The chain carries TRBV4-1 and TRBJ1-5; D is perhaps TRBD1 (5 bases). V shed 4 bases and J shed 2 bases, with 12 bases lying between them. The CDR3 loop spans 15 amino acids. Germline V gene lookup returns CDR1 MGHRA and CDR2 YSYEKL. For the CDR3, the DNA is TGCGCCAGCAGCCCAACAGGTTGGGGCAATCAGCCCCAGCATTTT. Protein: CASSPTGWGNQPQHF.

The gene calls are TRBV19 and TRBJ2-7, with 11 positions matching TRBD2. From germline, CDR1 is LNHDA and CDR2 SQIVND (reference sequence). This CDR3 region has 18 residues. Trimming at V came to 3 bases and at J to 6 bases, leaving 16 bases not matched to a gene. The CDR3 nucleotides read TGTGCCAGTAGTATGGAGCTAGCGGGAGGATGGGGGCCCTCCGAGCAGTACTTC. This gives the protein CASSMELAGGWGPSEQYF.

CDR3 bases: TGCGCCAGCAGTGAATCGGGGACTAACACAGATACGCAGTATTTT. It is translated as CASSESGTNTDTQYF. The chain uses TRBV10-1 and TRBJ2-3; 7 nucleotides match TRBD2. The J segment lost 2 bases and the V segment lost 3 bases, leaving 5 bases of the junction unmatched. CDR1 and CDR2 from the germline V gene are WNHNN and SYGVQD (reference sequence). The CDR3 length is 15 residues.

The chain has TRBV2 and TRBJ2-5, with TRBD1 identical over 8 bases. The assigned J gene may be wrong: the sequence end matches TRBJ2-7 better. The CDR3 covers 12 residues. Looked up from germline, CDR1 is SNHLY and CDR2 is FYNNEI. CDR3 region: CASLGQGYEQYF. The CDR3 coding sequence is TGTGCCAGCCTTGGACAGGGCTACGAGCAGTACTTC.

V and J are TRBV27 and TRBJ1-1; 7 positions agree with TRBD1. V trimming: 8 bases; J trimming: 6 bases; junction bases outside the gene matches: 15. The CDR3 is made up of 15 amino acids. The germline V gene encodes CDR1 MNHEY and CDR2 SMNVEV (reference sequence). CDR3 protein: CASRPQQGFSSEAFF. The CDR3 DNA sequence: TGTGCCAGCCGCCCCCAACAGGGGTTTAGTTCTGAAGCTTTCTTT.

V usage is TRBV7-9 and J usage is TRBJ1-2; tentatively, D is TRBD1 (6 bases). The CDR3 has 14 residues. The V end was cut by 3 bases, the J end by 6 bases, with 14 bases between. Germline CDR1 and CDR2: SEHNR and FQNEAQ (reference sequence). As DNA, the CDR3 is TGTGCCAGCAGCTTTTCACAGGGCGCAGATGGCTACACCTTC. Amino acid sequence: CASSFSQGADGYTF. The full variable domain, rest sourced from reference TRBV7-9 and TRBJ1-2, is DTGVSQNPRHKITKRGQNVTFRCDPISEHNRLYWYRQTLGQGPEFLTYFQNEAQLEKSRLLSDRFSAERPKGSFSTLEIQRTEQGDSAMYLCASSFSQGADGYTFGSGTRLTVV.